The clone carrying this T cell receptor (beta chain) was counted once. At one of its ends the junction is not consistent with the germline gene, which may arise from a read error. Clones were sequenced by immunoSEQ multiplex PCR, and TCRdb holds only the in-frame ones, with some missing. The table shows about 2.1 million clones, with around 93% occurring only once. The data were obtained in a study of shared clonotypes between healthy human individuals. Naive CD8 cells comprised CD45RO-negative, CCR7-positively selected cells, excluding terminally differentiated effector memory CD45RA+ cells. This CDR3 contains 10 residues. CDR1 and CDR2 from the germline V gene are SGHDT and YYEEEE.

The material sequenced was naive CD8+ T cells from PBMCs. The TCR originated in a man aged 18 to 35 in good health. Some clones in this sample may be carry-over from other donors' samples. The chain joins TRBV5-6 to TRBJ2-1; D perhaps matches TRBD2 (6 bases). CDR3: CASSGAGTLF. CDR3 coding DNA: TGTGCCAGCAGCGGAGCCGGGACTCTCTTC.